The 23 T cell receptor beta chains below come from one sample, sequenced in a study of PD-1 blockade in classical Hodgkin lymphoma. The table came from immunoSEQ multiplex PCR; TCRdb's copy has only in-frame clones and leaves some out. The sample yields approximately 15,000 clones, approximately 80% seen once. Every patient had relapsed following autologous stem cell transplantation, and cohorts differed in brentuximab vedotin exposure. The sequencing here drew on peripheral blood mononuclear cells (PBMCs), taken at baseline. The source is a human donor with classical Hodgkin lymphoma.

This chain connects TRBV11-1 to TRBJ2-6, with 7 bases aligning to TRBD1. V dropped 5 bases and J dropped 8; count of bases not matched to a gene: 3. The CDR3 runs 13 residues. Germline V CDR1 and CDR2: SGHAT, FQDESV (reference sequence). CDR3 amino acids: CASSKGQTNVLTF. The CDR3 coding sequence is TGTGCCAGCAGCAAGGGACAGACCAACGTCCTGACTTTC.

The chain employs TRBV13 and TRBJ1-5; possible D gene TRBD1, 6 bases. V dropped 5 bases and J dropped 5 bases, with 16 bases sitting between them. The CDR3 runs 15 residues. From germline, CDR1 is PRHDT and CDR2 FYEKMQ (reference sequence). CDR3 DNA sequence: TGTGCCAGCAGCCGAGGGGCGGGGGCCCATCAGCCCCAGCATTTT. This codes for CASSRGAGAHQPQHF.

The chain employs TRBV13 and TRBJ1-4; 9 bases match TRBD1. This CDR3 has 14 amino acids. V dropped 5 bases and J dropped 8; count of bases not matched to a gene: 6. Germline CDR1 reads PRHDT; CDR2 reads FYEKMQ (reference sequence). As DNA, the CDR3 is TGTGCCAGCAGCGCGGGACAGGGTCAAGAAAAACTGTTTTTT. It codes for CASSAGQGQEKLFF. The whole variable domain, remainder taken from reference TRBV13 and TRBJ1-4, is AAGVIQSPRHLIKEKRETATLKCYPIPRHDTVYWYQQGPGQDPQFLISFYEKMQSDKGSIPDRFSAQQFSDYHSELNMSSLELGDSALYFCASSAGQGQEKLFFGSGTQLSVL.

This chain joins TRBV5-1 and TRBJ1-2, with 9 positions matching TRBD1. The CDR3 consists of 17 residues. Germline V gene data show CDR1 as SGHRS and CDR2 as YFSETQ. The J segment lost 4 bases and the V segment lost 0 bases, leaving 10 bases of the junction unmatched. CDR3 in DNA: TGCGCCAGCAGCTTGGATTGGACAGGGGTTTCCGGCTATGGCTACACCTTC. Protein product: CASSLDWTGVSGYGYTF.

The chain combines TRBV7-2 with TRBJ2-7; D unclear. Germline V gene data show CDR1 as SGHTA and CDR2 as FQGNSA. The length of the CDR3 is 14 residues. V was trimmed by 7 bases and J by 0 bases, leaving 13 bases between them. The CDR3 nucleotides are TGTGCCAGCAACTTCGGAATCGACTCCTACGAGCAGTACTTC. Translated, it gives CASNFGIDSYEQYF.

This clone was seen more than once but under ten times. The V and J genes are TRBV5-1 and TRBJ2-5, with 9 bases matching TRBD2. CDR1 and CDR2 from the germline V gene are SGHRS and YFSETQ. V dropped 4 bases and J dropped 1; count of bases not matched to a gene: 5. The CDR3 covers 15 residues. CDR3 loop: CASSEVSGSQETQYF. CDR3 coding DNA: TGCGCCAGCAGCGAAGTTAGCGGGAGCCAAGAGACCCAGTACTTC.

This chain uses TRBV6-1 with TRBJ1-2; tentative D call: TRBD1 (5 bases). V shed 2 bases and J shed 6 bases, with 10 bases lying between them. This CDR3 region has 13 residues. The germline gives CDR1 MNHNS, CDR2 SASEGT. Here the CDR3 reads CASSEPSGHGYTF. CDR3 in DNA: TGTGCCAGCAGTGAACCGTCGGGGCATGGCTACACCTTC.

This clone was seen a single time. The chain links TRBV25-1 to TRBJ1-2; D unresolved. Germline V gene sequence: CDR1 MGHDK, CDR2 SYGVNS. V gave up 1 base and J gave up 8 bases, with 20 bases separating them. This CDR3 is 16 amino acids long. This CDR3 reads CASSELAGNLLSGYTF. CDR3 bases: TGTGCCAGCAGTGAATTGGCGGGGAACCTCTTGTCAGGCTACACCTTC.

The CDR3 spells CASSTRLARKYNEQFF. Written as DNA, the CDR3 is TGTGCCAGCAGCACCAGACTAGCGAGAAAATACAATGAGCAGTTCTTC. The chain couples TRBV7-8 to TRBJ2-1, with 8 bases fitting TRBD2. The CDR3 loop spans 16 amino acids. V shed 5 bases and J 4 bases; nucleotides not matched to a gene: 10. Looked up from germline, CDR1 is SGHVS and CDR2 is FQNEAQ.

The CDR3, as DNA: TGTGCCAGCAGCCAGGCCCCGGGACAGCTGAACACTGAAGCTTTCTTT. Protein product: CASSQAPGQLNTEAFF. J is TRBJ1-1 and V is TRBV4-2; 7 bases align to TRBD1. J gave up 0 bases and V 3 bases, and 7 bases lay outside the gene matches. The CDR3 is made up of 16 amino acids. Germline values: CDR1 LGHNA, CDR2 YNFKEQ.

The chain joins TRBV6-6 to TRBJ2-3, with 9 bases lining up with TRBD1. Looked up from germline, CDR1 is MNHNY and CDR2 is SVGAGI (reference sequence). After removal of 2 bases from V and 8 bases from J, the junction contained 8 bases not matched to a gene. The CDR3 consists of 15 residues. The CDR3 sequence: CASSYGTGTLGTQYF. In DNA, the CDR3 is TGTGCCAGCAGTTACGGGACAGGGACCCTAGGTACGCAGTATTTT.

This clone was seen a single time. A read error may produce the germline difference seen at one junction end. The chain employs TRBV7-9 and TRBJ2-3; 10 bases agree with TRBD2. In germline, CDR1 is SEHNR, CDR2 FQNEAQ (reference sequence). The CDR3 is made up of 15 amino acids. This chain's CDR3 is CASSLAGASTDTQYF. The CDR3 bases are TGTGCCAGCAGCCTAGCGGGGGCTAGCACAGATACGCAGTATTTT.

This chain joins TRBV28 and TRBJ2-5; D tentatively fits TRBD1 or TRBD2 (5 bases each). Germline V lookup: CDR1 MDHEN, CDR2 SYDVKM. CDR3 length: 13 residues. The V end lost 3 bases, the J end lost 2 bases, and 7 bases lay between the germline ends. The CDR3, as DNA: TGTGCCAGCAGTTTGGGGGTACAAGAGACCCAGTACTTC. It encodes CASSLGVQETQYF.

The rearrangement links TRBV28 to TRBJ2-7; D is perhaps TRBD1 (5 bases). This CDR3 comprises 15 residues. The germline V gene has CDR1 MDHEN and CDR2 SYDVKM. V was pared by 3 bases and J by 6 bases, with 18 bases between. The CDR3 coding sequence is TGTGCCAGCAGTTTCCCTGTGGGCCAAAGGGGCGAGCAGTACTTC. It encodes CASSFPVGQRGEQYF.

The chain has TRBV27 and TRBJ1-2; 8 bases align to TRBD1. The CDR3 is made up of 16 amino acids. Germline assignment: CDR1 MNHEY and CDR2 SMNVEV (reference sequence). V gave up 5 bases and J gave up 3 bases; unmatched junction bases: 11. The CDR3 region is CASSPRTGLSHYGYTF. In nucleotides, the CDR3 is TGTGCCAGCAGTCCGCGGACAGGGCTTTCTCACTATGGCTACACCTTC.

V is TRBV5-1 and J is TRBJ1-5; D remains ambiguous. V was clipped by 4 bases and J by 4 bases, with 9 bases between them. Germline loops: CDR1 SGHRS, CDR2 YFSETQ. The CDR3 loop spans 13 amino acids. CDR3 sequence reads: CASSRGPNQPQHF. CDR3 bases: TGCGCCAGCAGCCGAGGACCGAATCAGCCCCAGCATTTT.

A single count supports this clone. This chain uses TRBV4-1 with TRBJ2-3; D may be TRBD1 (6 bases). Germline V lookup: CDR1 MGHRA, CDR2 YSYEKL. CDR3 length: 16 amino acids. V shed 4 bases and J shed 0 bases, with 14 bases lying between them. The CDR3 reads CASSRTERGSTDTQYF. The CDR3 DNA is TGCGCCAGCAGCCGGACCGAGAGGGGGAGCACAGATACGCAGTATTTT.

This clone was seen just once. This sequence joins TRBV9 and TRBJ2-7; no definite D call. This CDR3 region has 15 residues. Germline V gene data show CDR1 as SGDLS and CDR2 as YYNGEE. V dropped 0 bases and J dropped 5 bases, with 15 bases sitting between them. CDR3 in DNA: TGTGCCAGCAGCGTAGGGACGGGCTCGGGCCACGAGCAGTACTTC. Protein sequence: CASSVGTGSGHEQYF.

CDR3 loop: CASSLGSARGQETQYF. The CDR3 DNA is TGTGCCAGCAGTCTAGGGAGCGCCAGGGGTCAAGAGACCCAGTACTTC. V and J are TRBV2 and TRBJ2-5; D may be TRBD1 (6 bases). The CDR3 has 16 residues. Trimming cost V 5 bases and J 2 bases, with 18 bases left between them. Germline assignment: CDR1 SNHLY and CDR2 FYNNEI.

This chain joins TRBV5-1 and TRBJ2-5; D not resolved. The ends were cut back, 5 bases at V and 5 bases at J, with 4 bases in the middle. From germline, CDR1 is SGHRS and CDR2 YFSETQ. The CDR3 sequence is 10 residues long. In DNA, the CDR3 is TGCGCCAGCAGAGGGGAGACCCAGTACTTC. This sequence encodes CASRGETQYF. Together with reference TRBV5-1 and TRBJ2-5, the CDR3 gives the full variable domain: KAGVTQTPRYLIKTRGQQVTLSCSPISGHRSVSWYQQTPGQGLQFLFEYFSETQRNKGNFPGRFSGRQFSNSRSEMNVSTLELGDSALYLCASRGETQYFGPGTRLLVL.

The V and J genes are TRBV6-1 and TRBJ2-7, with D perhaps matching TRBD1 (5 bases). This CDR3 spans 13 amino acids. The ends were cut back, 11 bases at V and 0 bases at J, with 14 bases in the middle. CDR1 and CDR2 from the germline V gene are MNHNS and SASEGT. CDR3 amino acids: CAGSTVNSYEQYF. The CDR3 region has the DNA TGTGCCGGCTCGACAGTAAACTCCTACGAGCAGTACTTC.

The chain recombines TRBV27 with TRBJ2-3, with D perhaps matching TRBD2 (5 bases). The CDR3 covers 15 residues. V shed 2 bases and J shed 0 bases, with 9 bases lying between them. Germline V gene data show CDR1 as MNHEY and CDR2 as SMNVEV (reference sequence). The DNA of the CDR3 is TGTGCCAGCAGTTTACCGGGGTCTAGCACAGATACGCAGTATTTT. This encodes CASSLPGSSTDTQYF.

This clone has a handful of counts. The rearrangement links TRBV13 to TRBJ1-2, with 7 bases lining up with TRBD1. Germline-derived CDR1 and CDR2 are PRHDT and FYEKMQ (reference sequence). Trimming took 4 bases from V and 10 from J; bases not matched to a gene: 12. This CDR3 has 14 residues. CDR3 amino acids: CASSSKDRSFHYTF. CDR3 DNA sequence: TGTGCCAGCAGCTCAAAGGACAGGTCCTTTCACTACACCTTC.